The rows below give T cell receptor beta chains drawn from one sample of a study of T cell responses to AZD1222 COVID-19 vaccine. Measured with immunoSEQ multiplex PCR; TCRdb has only the in-frame clones, and not every one. The repertoire consists of tens of thousands of clones, with 70% to 90% occurring once and the leading ten covering 10% to 15%. Sequences were derived from peripheral blood, sampled on day 0 of AZD1222 vaccination. Receptor source: an adult in good health. Both conserved end residues are part of each CDR3. The D gene is left open where the match is weak. Expanded clones are given a class, and other clones once, few, many or no size at all.

DNA,CDR3,size,V,J,D,length
TGTGCCAGCAGCTTTGGAGGAAGAAGTGAGACCCAGTACTTC,CASSFGGRSETQYF,-,TRBV7-9,TRBJ2-5,-,14
TGCGCCAGCAGCGCGGTGACAGCCGATGGCTACACCTTC,CASSAVTADGYTF,-,TRBV5-1,TRBJ1-2,-,13
TGTGCCAGCAGCGCAGGGGGACAGGGGGAGGTCGGCTATGGCTACACCTTC,CASSAGGQGEVGYGYTF,-,TRBV6-4,TRBJ1-2,TRBD1,17
TGTGCCAGCAGTTCCCAGGGGGCAGGAACTGAAGCTTTCTTT,CASSSQGAGTEAFF,-,TRBV28,TRBJ1-1,TRBD1,14
TGTGCCAGCAGCCCAACCTTCGGGACAGGGTATGGCTACACCTTC,CASSPTFGTGYGYTF,-,TRBV7-2,TRBJ1-2,TRBD1,15
TGTGCCAGCAGTGACTCGCCTACTGGAGAGCTGTTTTTT,CASSDSPTGELFF,-,TRBV6-4,TRBJ2-2,-,13
TGTGCCAGCAGTTTAGTTTATAGCAATCAGCCCCAGCATTTT,CASSLVYSNQPQHF,-,TRBV28,TRBJ1-5,-,14
TGTGCCAGCAGCCCCCGCAGCAGATACAATGAGCAGTTCTTC,CASSPRSRYNEQFF,-,TRBV7-3,TRBJ2-1,-,14
TGTGCCAGCCAGGGGAACACAGATACGCAGTATTTT,CASQGNTDTQYF,-,TRBV25-1,TRBJ2-3,-,12
TGTGCCATCAGTGAGACGGACAGGGACTATGGCTACACCTTC,CAISETDRDYGYTF,-,TRBV10-3,TRBJ1-2,TRBD1,14
TGTGCCAGCAGTGACATTGGCGGGGGGGCCTCCTACGAGCAGTACTTC,CASSDIGGGASYEQYF,-,TRBV2,TRBJ2-7,TRBD2,16
TGTGCCAGCACCCTGGGAATCTCCTATAATTCACCCCTCCACTTT,CASTLGISYNSPLHF,few,TRBV6-5,TRBJ1-6,-,15
TGCGCCAGCAGCAGGGGACTAGCGGGGGTCTACAATGAGCAGTTCTTC,CASSRGLAGVYNEQFF,-,TRBV5-1,TRBJ2-1,TRBD2,16
TGTGCCAGCAGCCAGGGGTTAGATGGCTACACCTTC,CASSQGLDGYTF,-,TRBV3-1/TRBV3-2,TRBJ1-2,-,12
TGTGCCAGCAGTTTAGAGGGTCGGGGCTACACCTTC,CASSLEGRGYTF,-,TRBV12-3/TRBV12-4,TRBJ1-2,-,12
TGTGCCAGCAGACCAAGGGGCCAGCGACGGAACTATGGCTACACCTTC,CASRPRGQRRNYGYTF,-,TRBV25-1,TRBJ1-2,-,16
TGTGCCAGCAGTTTCGAGGGTGGATATGGCTACACCTTC,CASSFEGGYGYTF,-,TRBV28,TRBJ1-2,-,13
TGTGCCAGCAACCTAGGACAGGTGAATGAAAAACTGTTTTTT,CASNLGQVNEKLFF,-,TRBV7-9,TRBJ1-4,TRBD1,14
TGTGCCAGCAGCCCGGGGACAGGGGGAAGCAATGAGCAGTTCTTC,CASSPGTGGSNEQFF,-,TRBV11-2,TRBJ2-1,TRBD1,15
TGTGCCAGCAGCTCAACTGGGTTGGCCTATAATTCACCCCTCCACTTT,CASSSTGLAYNSPLHF,-,TRBV11-2,TRBJ1-6,-,16
TGTGCCAGCAGCCGCCGACAGGGTGGAGCTAATGAAAAACTGTTTTTT,CASSRRQGGANEKLFF,-,TRBV5-4,TRBJ1-4,TRBD1,16
TGTGCCAGCAGCACAACACTAGCGGGGGGACAAGAGACCCAGTACTTC,CASSTTLAGGQETQYF,-,TRBV9,TRBJ2-5,TRBD2,16
TGTGCCAGCAGCTCGACCCCGCGGGGGGAAGGCTACACCTTC,CASSSTPRGEGYTF,once,TRBV7-2,TRBJ1-2,-,14
TGTGCCAGCAGCCCCCAGGACAGGGACCAGCCCCAGCATTTT,CASSPQDRDQPQHF,-,TRBV7-9,TRBJ1-5,TRBD1,14
TGTGCCAGCAAGGGGACGGTCAATCAGCCCCAGCATTTT,CASKGTVNQPQHF,once,TRBV2,TRBJ1-5,-,13
TGTGCCAGCAGTGACAGGGGACACACCATATATTTT,CASSDRGHTIYF,-,TRBV2,TRBJ1-3,-,12
TGCGCCAGCAGCCCCGGTAGGGGCGGGGTAGAGACCCAGTACTTC,CASSPGRGGVETQYF,-,TRBV5-1,TRBJ2-5,-,15
TGTGCCAGCGATCGACAGGGGAGTTCACCCCTCCACTTT,CASDRQGSSPLHF,-,TRBV7-9,TRBJ1-6,TRBD1,13
TGTGCCAGCAGTCAAGCCCCGAACACTGAAGCTTTCTTT,CASSQAPNTEAFF,-,TRBV2,TRBJ1-1,-,13
TGTGCCAGCAGCAAAGTCTCCAGGGAAAATGAGCAGTTCTTC,CASSKVSRENEQFF,-,TRBV21-1,TRBJ2-1,-,14
TGTGCCAGCAGCCTTTGGGTTTCTGGGACAGGGGGCGCCGAGCAGTACTTC,CASSLWVSGTGGAEQYF,-,TRBV3-1/TRBV3-2,TRBJ2-7,TRBD1,17
TGTGCCAGCAGTGAGTATGGTCAGGATCAGCCCCAGCATTTT,CASSEYGQDQPQHF,-,TRBV6-1,TRBJ1-5,-,14
TGTGCCAGCAGACGTCCCGGGACAAAGAGGGACACCGGGGAGCTGTTTTTT,CASRRPGTKRDTGELFF,-,TRBV11-2,TRBJ2-2,-,17
TGTGCCAGCAGCCCGATTCACAGGGCCTATGGCTACACCTTC,CASSPIHRAYGYTF,-,TRBV28,TRBJ1-2,-,14
TGTGCCAGCAGCCCAACTAGCGGGGGGAACACCGGGGAGCTGTTTTTT,CASSPTSGGNTGELFF,-,TRBV7-3,TRBJ2-2,TRBD2,16
TGTGCCAGCCAGTGGGAAGGCAATCAGCCCCAGCATTTT,CASQWEGNQPQHF,-,TRBV7-8,TRBJ1-5,-,13
TGTGCCAGCAGCCCCACCCCCAACGAGCAGTACTTC,CASSPTPNEQYF,-,TRBV28,TRBJ2-7,-,12
TGCGCCAGCAGCCCGGGAGCGGGTTACGAACAGCCCCAGCATTTT,CASSPGAGYEQPQHF,-,TRBV5-1,TRBJ1-5,-,15
TGTGCCAGCAGCAGTGACAGGGAAGTCCAGCCCCAGCATTTT,CASSSDREVQPQHF,once,TRBV7-9,TRBJ1-5,TRBD1,14
TGTGCCAGCTCACTCAACGAGGCCAGGGCCAATGAAGCTTTCTTT,CASSLNEARANEAFF,-,TRBV18,TRBJ1-1,-,15
TGTGCCACCAGTGATTTTATGGCCGGGGAGCTGTTTTTT,CATSDFMAGELFF,-,TRBV24-1,TRBJ2-2,-,13
TGTGCCAGCAGCTTCAACGGGGGATACAATGAGCAGTTCTTC,CASSFNGGYNEQFF,-,TRBV13,TRBJ2-1,-,14
TGCAGCGTTGTGGCGGGGGAGAATTACGAGCAGTACTTC,CSVVAGENYEQYF,few,TRBV29-1,TRBJ2-7,TRBD2,13
TGTGCCAGCAGTCCCGGGGTAGCGGGGGGGGAGACCCAGTACTTC,CASSPGVAGGETQYF,-,TRBV6-5,TRBJ2-5,TRBD2,15
TGCGCCAGCAGCTCGGGACCCCGGAGCTCTGGAAACACCATATATTTT,CASSSGPRSSGNTIYF,-,TRBV5-1,TRBJ1-3,-,16
TGTGCCAGCAGCTTAGAAGGCGATCGGACTGAAGCTTTCTTT,CASSLEGDRTEAFF,-,TRBV11-2,TRBJ1-1,-,14
TGTGCCAGCAGCTTAGAAGGGACAGGGTGGTGGGGCGAGCAGTACTTC,CASSLEGTGWWGEQYF,-,TRBV7-2,TRBJ2-7,TRBD1,16
TGTGCCAGCAGATCTGCGGGGAAGGCTGAGCAGTTCTTC,CASRSAGKAEQFF,-,TRBV14,TRBJ2-1,-,13
TGTGCATTCGGGGTGGGGGATGAAAAACTGTTTTTT,CAFGVGDEKLFF,once,TRBV9,TRBJ1-4,-,12
TGCGCCAGCACCTCCCCAGCTATCGGTGGGGCTAACTATGGCTACACCTTC,CASTSPAIGGANYGYTF,-,TRBV5-1,TRBJ1-2,-,17
TGTGCCAGCAGCCGGACAGAAACCTACGAGCAGTACTTC,CASSRTETYEQYF,-,TRBV2,TRBJ2-7,-,13